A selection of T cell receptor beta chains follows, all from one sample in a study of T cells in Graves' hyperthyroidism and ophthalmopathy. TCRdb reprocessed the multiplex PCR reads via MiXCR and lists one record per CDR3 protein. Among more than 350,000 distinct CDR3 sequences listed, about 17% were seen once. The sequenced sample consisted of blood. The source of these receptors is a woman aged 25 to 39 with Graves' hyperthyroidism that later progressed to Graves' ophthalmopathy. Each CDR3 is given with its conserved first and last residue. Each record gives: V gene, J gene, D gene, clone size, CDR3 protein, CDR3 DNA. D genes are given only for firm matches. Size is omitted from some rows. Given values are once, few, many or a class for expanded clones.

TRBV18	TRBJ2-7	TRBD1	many	CASSPLLPGQAYEQYF	TGTGCCAGCTCACCACTTCTCCCGGGACAGGCCTACGAGCAGTACTTC
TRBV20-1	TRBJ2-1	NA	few	CSARPQENEQFF	TGCAGTGCTAGACCACAGGAGAATGAGCAGTTCTTC
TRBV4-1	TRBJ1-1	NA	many	CASSQYFFSQTNTEAFF	TGCGCCAGCAGCCAATATTTTTTTTCACAGACGAACACTGAAGCTTTCTTT
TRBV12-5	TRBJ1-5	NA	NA	CASGPRARRNQPQHF	TGTGCTAGTGGTCCCAGGGCGAGGCGCAATCAGCCCCAGCATTTT
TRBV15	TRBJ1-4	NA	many	CATSGRRGANEKLFF	TGTGCCACCAGCGGCCGACGGGGAGCTAATGAAAAACTGTTTTTT
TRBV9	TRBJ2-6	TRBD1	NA	CASSVGQGSSGANVLTF	TGTGCCAGCAGCGTAGGACAGGGGTCCTCTGGGGCCAACGTCCTGACTTTC
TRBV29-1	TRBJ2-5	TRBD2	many	CSGVGLAGEETQYF	TGCAGCGGGGTCGGACTAGCGGGAGAAGAGACCCAGTACTTC
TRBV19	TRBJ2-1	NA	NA	CASSVRGPNEQFF	TGTGCCAGTAGCGTCCGGGGTCCCAATGAGCAGTTCTTC
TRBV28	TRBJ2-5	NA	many	CASSLGGREETQYF	TGTGCCAGCAGTTTGGGGGGCAGGGAGGAGACCCAGTACTTC
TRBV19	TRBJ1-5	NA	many	CASSILGQSNQPQHF	TGTGCCAGTAGTATATTAGGCCAGAGCAATCAGCCCCAGCATTTT
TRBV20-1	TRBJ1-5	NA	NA	CSATAGPWNQPQHF	TGCAGTGCTACCGCAGGGCCTTGGAATCAGCCCCAGCATTTT
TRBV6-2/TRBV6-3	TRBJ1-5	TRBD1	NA	CASSTDRGGGQPQHF	TGTGCCAGCAGTACAGACAGGGGAGGTGGGCAGCCCCAGCATTTT
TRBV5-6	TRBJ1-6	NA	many	CASSRTGNYNSPLHF	TGTGCCAGCAGCCGGACCGGGAATTATAATTCACCCCTCCACTTT
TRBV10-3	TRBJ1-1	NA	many	CAISARLTGSGTEAFF	TGTGCCATCAGTGCTAGATTAACAGGGAGTGGAACTGAAGCTTTCTTT
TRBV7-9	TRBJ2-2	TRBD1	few	CASSPSGQENTGELFF	TGTGCCAGCAGCCCGTCAGGACAGGAGAACACCGGGGAGCTGTTTTTT
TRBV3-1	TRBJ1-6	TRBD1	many	CASSQSGTGEVGSPLHF	TGTGCCAGCAGCCAATCCGGGACAGGGGAAGTCGGTTCACCCCTCCACTTT
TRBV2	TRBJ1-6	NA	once	CASSDATGFGRSPLHF	TGTGCCAGCAGTGACGCCACAGGTTTTGGGCGATCACCCCTCCACTTT
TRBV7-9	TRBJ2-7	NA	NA	CASSLEDYRVDEQYF	TGTGCCAGCAGCTTAGAGGATTACAGGGTTGACGAGCAGTACTTC
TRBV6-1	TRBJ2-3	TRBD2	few	CASSKRGGVDTQYF	TGTGCCAGCAGCAAGCGGGGGGGCGTAGATACGCAGTATTTT
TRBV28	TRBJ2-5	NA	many	CASSRDREAQYF	TGTGCCAGCAGTCGCGACAGGGAGGCCCAGTACTTC
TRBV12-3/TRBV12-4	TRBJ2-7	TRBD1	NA	CASSLQGAAYEQYF	TGTGCCAGCAGTCTACAGGGGGCGGCCTACGAGCAGTACTTC
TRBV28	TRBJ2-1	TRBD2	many	CASRISGGAYNEQFF	TGTGCCAGCAGAATAAGCGGGGGGGCATACAATGAGCAGTTCTTC
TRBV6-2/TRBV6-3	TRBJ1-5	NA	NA	CASRRTGLAQPQHF	TGTGCCAGCCGAAGAACAGGGTTAGCTCAGCCCCAGCATTTT
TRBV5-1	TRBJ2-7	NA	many	CASSLVPPSYEQYF	TGCGCCAGCAGCTTGGTTCCTCCCTCCTACGAGCAGTACTTC
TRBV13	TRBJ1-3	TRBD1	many	CASSARQGLSSGNTIYF	TGTGCCAGCAGCGCCCGACAGGGGCTCAGCTCTGGAAACACCATATATTTT
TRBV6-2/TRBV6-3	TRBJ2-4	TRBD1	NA	CASSYSLVGTAGDIQYF	TGTGCCAGCAGTTACTCGTTGGTTGGGACAGCCGGGGACATTCAGTACTTC
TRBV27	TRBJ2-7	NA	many	CASSWGVHSYEQYF	TGTGCCAGCAGTTGGGGAGTCCACTCCTACGAGCAGTACTTC
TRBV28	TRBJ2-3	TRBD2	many	CASSRAGTIDTQYF	TGTGCCAGCAGTAGAGCCGGGACTATAGATACGCAGTATTTT